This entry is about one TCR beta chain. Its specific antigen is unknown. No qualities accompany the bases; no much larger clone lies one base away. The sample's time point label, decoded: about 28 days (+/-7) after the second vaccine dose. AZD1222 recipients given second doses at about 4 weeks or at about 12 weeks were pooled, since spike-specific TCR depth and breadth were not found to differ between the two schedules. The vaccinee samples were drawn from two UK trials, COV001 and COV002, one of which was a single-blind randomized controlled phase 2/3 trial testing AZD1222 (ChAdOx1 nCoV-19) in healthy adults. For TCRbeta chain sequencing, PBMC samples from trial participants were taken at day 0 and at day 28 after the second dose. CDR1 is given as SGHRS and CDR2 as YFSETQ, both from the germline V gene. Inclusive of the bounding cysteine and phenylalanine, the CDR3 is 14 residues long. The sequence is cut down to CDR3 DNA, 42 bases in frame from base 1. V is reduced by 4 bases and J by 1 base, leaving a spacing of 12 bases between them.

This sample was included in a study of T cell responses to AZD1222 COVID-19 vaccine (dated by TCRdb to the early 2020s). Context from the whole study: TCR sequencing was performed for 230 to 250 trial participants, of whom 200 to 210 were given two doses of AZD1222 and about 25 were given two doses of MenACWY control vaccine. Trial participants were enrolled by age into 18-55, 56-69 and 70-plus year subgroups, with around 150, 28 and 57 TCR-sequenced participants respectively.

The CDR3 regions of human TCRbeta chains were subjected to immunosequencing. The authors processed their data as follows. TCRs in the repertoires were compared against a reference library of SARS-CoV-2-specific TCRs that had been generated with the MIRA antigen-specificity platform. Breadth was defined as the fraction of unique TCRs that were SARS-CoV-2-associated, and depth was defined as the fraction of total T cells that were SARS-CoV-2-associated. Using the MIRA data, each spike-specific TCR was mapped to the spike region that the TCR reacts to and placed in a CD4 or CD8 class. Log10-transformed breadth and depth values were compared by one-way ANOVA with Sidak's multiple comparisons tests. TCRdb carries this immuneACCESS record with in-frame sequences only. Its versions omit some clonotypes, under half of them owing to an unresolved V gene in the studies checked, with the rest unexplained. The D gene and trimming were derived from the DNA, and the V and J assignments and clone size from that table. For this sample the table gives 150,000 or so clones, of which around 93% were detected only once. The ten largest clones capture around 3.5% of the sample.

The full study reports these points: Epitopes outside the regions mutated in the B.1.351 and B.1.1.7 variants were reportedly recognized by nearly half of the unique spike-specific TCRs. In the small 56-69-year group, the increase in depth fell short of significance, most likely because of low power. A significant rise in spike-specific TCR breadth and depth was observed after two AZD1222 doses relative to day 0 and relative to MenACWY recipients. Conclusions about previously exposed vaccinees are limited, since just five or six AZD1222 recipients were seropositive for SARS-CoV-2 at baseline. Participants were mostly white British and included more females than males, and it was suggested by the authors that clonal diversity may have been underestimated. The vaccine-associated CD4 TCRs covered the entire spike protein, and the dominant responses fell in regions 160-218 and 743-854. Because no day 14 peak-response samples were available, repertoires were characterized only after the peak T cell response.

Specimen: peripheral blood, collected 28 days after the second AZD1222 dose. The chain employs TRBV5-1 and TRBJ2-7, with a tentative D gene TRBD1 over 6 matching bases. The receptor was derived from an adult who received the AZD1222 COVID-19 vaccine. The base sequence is TGCGCCAGCAGCAGACCGGGACAATCCTACGAGCAGTACTTC. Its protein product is CASSRPGQSYEQYF.